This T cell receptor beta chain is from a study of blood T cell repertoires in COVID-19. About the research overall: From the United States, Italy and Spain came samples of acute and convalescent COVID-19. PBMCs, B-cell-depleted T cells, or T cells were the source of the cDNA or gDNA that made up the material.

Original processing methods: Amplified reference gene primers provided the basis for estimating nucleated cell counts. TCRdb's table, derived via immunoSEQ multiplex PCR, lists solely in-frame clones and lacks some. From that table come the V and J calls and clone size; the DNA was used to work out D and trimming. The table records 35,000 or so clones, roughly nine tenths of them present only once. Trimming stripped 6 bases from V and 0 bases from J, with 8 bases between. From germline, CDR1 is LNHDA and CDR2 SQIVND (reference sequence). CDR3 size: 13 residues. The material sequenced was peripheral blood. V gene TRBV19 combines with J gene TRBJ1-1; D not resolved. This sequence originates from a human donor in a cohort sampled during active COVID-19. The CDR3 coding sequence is TGTGCCAGTAGAACACACCTGAACACTGAAGCTTTCTTT. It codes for CASRTHLNTEAFF.